This T cell receptor beta chain was sequenced during a study of human T cells and chemical hapten exposure. V dropped 4 bases and J dropped 0 bases, with 13 bases sitting between them. The CDR3 loop spans 16 amino acids. Germline V gene sequence: CDR1 LGHDT, CDR2 YNNKEL (reference sequence). In its sample, this clonotype was seen many times. Stated time point: patch test 2, 6 weeks after DPC sensitization. Treatment of the sample: therapeutic diphenylcyclopropenone sensitization with weekly scalp DPC. TCRdb independently ran MiXCR on the RACE reads; one entry per CDR3 protein. Counted here are under 100,000 distinct CDR3 sequences, roughly 10% occurring once; the ten biggest clones make up over 2%.

The sample in question was whole blood, obtained in connection with sensitization to the hapten diphenylcyclopropenone (DPC). The sequence was collected from a woman aged 25 to 39 with alopecia areata. Some clones in this sample may be carry-over from other donors' samples. The chain has TRBV3-1 and TRBJ2-1; D might be TRBD1 (6 bases). The CDR3 nucleotides read TGTGCCAGCAGCCCCTCCACAGGGAGCTCCTACAATGAGCAGTTCTTC. Protein sequence: CASSPSTGSSYNEQFF.